The clone carrying this T cell receptor (beta chain) was seen once. Other DNA sequences from this sample encode an identical CDR3 as well. Germline loops: CDR1 SNHLY, CDR2 FYNNEI. The CDR3 is 12 residues long. V was trimmed by 6 bases and J by 0 bases, leaving 4 bases between them. These data come from a study of cytomegalovirus exposure and HLA in healthy donors. PCR involved 60 Vbeta and 13 Jbeta primers. Profiling relied on immunoSEQ multiplex PCR, and the TCRdb table lists in-frame clones only, not all of them. The sample consists of under 200,000 clones, 65% to 70% of them appearing once. The origin of this receptor is a woman between 18 and 29 years old in good health and CMV-seropositive. The rearrangement uses TRBV2 and TRBJ2-3; no clear D. Sequencing was done on a sample of PBMCs. CDR3 DNA: TGTGCCAGCAGAGCTAGCACAGATACGCAGTATTTT. Translated: CASRASTDTQYF.